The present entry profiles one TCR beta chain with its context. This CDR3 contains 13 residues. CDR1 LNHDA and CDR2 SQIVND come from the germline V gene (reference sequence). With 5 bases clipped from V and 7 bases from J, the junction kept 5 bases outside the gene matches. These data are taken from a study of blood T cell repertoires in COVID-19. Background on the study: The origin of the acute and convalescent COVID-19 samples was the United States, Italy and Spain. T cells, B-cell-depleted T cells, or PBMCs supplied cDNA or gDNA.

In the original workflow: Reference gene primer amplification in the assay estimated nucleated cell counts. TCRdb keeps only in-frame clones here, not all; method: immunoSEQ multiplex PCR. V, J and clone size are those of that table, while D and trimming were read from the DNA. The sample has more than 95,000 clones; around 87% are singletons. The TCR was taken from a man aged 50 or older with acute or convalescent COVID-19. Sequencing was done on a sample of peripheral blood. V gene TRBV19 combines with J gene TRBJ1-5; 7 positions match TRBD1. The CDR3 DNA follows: TGTGCCAGTAGTTACAGGGGCGGGCAGCCCCAGCATTTT. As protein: CASSYRGGQPQHF. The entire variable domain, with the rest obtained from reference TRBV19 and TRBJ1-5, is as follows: DGGITQSPKYLFRKEGQNVTLSCEQNLNHDAMYWYRQDPGQGLRLIYYSQIVNDFQKGDIAEGYSVSREKKESFPLTVTSAQKNPTAFYLCASSYRGGQPQHFGDGTRLSIL.